These T cell receptor beta chains were read from a single sample in a study of shared clonotypes between healthy human individuals. Using immunoSEQ multiplex PCR, the repertoire was profiled, and TCRdb retains in-frame clones only, with some absent. Of millions of clones in the sample, roughly 92% are singletons; the top ten hold around 0.15%. The specimen was naive CD4+ T cells sorted from blood. These receptors were taken from a man aged 18 to 35 in good health. The CDR3 runs from the conserved cysteine through the conserved F or W. D genes are given only for firm matches. Size is omitted from some rows. Given values are once, few, many or a class for expanded clones.

abundance,v_gene,j_gene,d_gene,CDR3aa,CDR3nt
-,TRBV7-2,TRBJ1-1,TRBD1,CASSSSMFGTAEAFF,TGTGCCAGCAGCTCCTCCATGTTCGGGACAGCTGAAGCTTTCTTT
-,TRBV5-4,TRBJ2-5,TRBD1,CASSRGLQETQYF,TGTGCCAGCAGCAGGGGGCTTCAAGAGACCCAGTACTTC
-,TRBV5-1,TRBJ2-2,TRBD1,CASKDRATNTGELFF,TGCGCCAGTAAGGACAGGGCGACGAACACCGGGGAGCTGTTTTTT
-,TRBV5-6,TRBJ1-1,-,CASSLGQIMNTEAFF,TGTGCCAGCAGCCTAGGACAGATCATGAACACTGAAGCTTTCTTT
-,TRBV28,TRBJ1-5,TRBD1,CASRPRGRGSNQPQHF,TGTGCCAGCAGACCCAGGGGGCGCGGAAGCAATCAGCCCCAGCATTTT
-,TRBV2,TRBJ2-5,-,CASSTSPGSEETQYF,TGTGCCAGCAGTACTAGCCCAGGGTCCGAAGAGACCCAGTACTTC
-,TRBV2,TRBJ2-2,TRBD2,CASSGTSWGGELFF,TGTGCCAGCAGTGGGACTAGCTGGGGCGGGGAGCTGTTTTTT
-,TRBV9,TRBJ2-3,TRBD1,CASSAFPGQNTDTQYF,TGTGCCAGCAGCGCTTTTCCGGGACAGAACACAGATACGCAGTATTTT
once,TRBV7-9,TRBJ2-3,-,CASSPARGSRETDTQYF,TGTGCCAGCAGCCCCGCGCGCGGCAGCCGAGAGACAGATACGCAGTATTTT
-,TRBV11-2,TRBJ1-6,-,CASSSGLHLHF,TGTGCCAGCAGCAGCGGTCTCCACCTCCACTTT
-,TRBV11-2,TRBJ2-7,-,CASSLEPAGVSYEQYF,TGTGCCAGCAGCTTAGAGCCTGCAGGGGTCTCCTACGAGCAGTACTTC
-,TRBV7-9,TRBJ2-3,-,CASSSHGVGTDTQYF,TGTGCCAGCAGCTCACACGGGGTTGGCACAGATACGCAGTATTTT
-,TRBV2,TRBJ1-5,TRBD1,CASSGQGDSNQPQHF,TGTGCCAGTTCGGGACAGGGAGATAGCAATCAGCCCCAGCATTTT
-,TRBV11-2,TRBJ2-2,-,CASSPHMNTGELFF,TGTGCCAGCAGCCCACACATGAACACCGGGGAGCTGTTTTTT
once,TRBV23-1,TRBJ2-7,-,CASTPMASRLRSKCREFKEQYF,TGCGCCAGTACCCCCATGGCCAGTCGCCTACGTAGTAAGTGTCGGGAGTTTAAGGAGCAGTACTTC
-,TRBV18,TRBJ2-2,-,CASSPGLGTGELFF,TGTGCCAGCTCACCAGGGCTCGGGACCGGGGAGCTGTTTTTT
-,TRBV18,TRBJ1-3,-,CASSPLDTASGNTIYF,TGTGCCAGCTCACCGCTGGACACGGCCTCTGGAAACACCATATATTTT
-,TRBV7-9,TRBJ2-2,TRBD2,CASSLLAGGNTGELFF,TGTGCCAGCAGCCTACTAGCGGGGGGGAACACCGGGGAGCTGTTTTTT
-,TRBV19,TRBJ1-6,TRBD1,CASGDSHNSPLHF,TGTGCCAGTGGGGACAGCCATAATTCACCCCTCCACTTT
once,TRBV21-1,TRBJ2-1,-,CASSMGTSGRGNEQFF,TGTGCCAGCAGCATGGGGACTAGCGGGAGAGGGAATGAGCAGTTCTTC
-,TRBV19,TRBJ2-7,-,CATAGHRKEQYF,TGTGCCACTGCGGGACATCGAAAGGAGCAGTACTTC
-,TRBV4-1,TRBJ1-5,-,CASSQDPQQAYSNQPQHF,TGCGCCAGCAGCCAAGATCCCCAGCAAGCATATAGCAATCAGCCCCAGCATTTT
-,TRBV6-1,TRBJ2-7,-,CASSAIGNEQYF,TGTGCCAGCAGTGCGATCGGAAACGAGCAGTACTTC
-,TRBV4-3,TRBJ1-2,-,CASSQVFPGNYGYTF,TGCGCCAGCAGCCAAGTTTTCCCCGGGAACTATGGCTACACCTTC
-,TRBV7-6,TRBJ1-2,TRBD1,CASSLAGGSYGYTF,TGTGCCAGCAGCTTAGCAGGGGGCAGCTATGGCTACACCTTC
-,TRBV5-8,TRBJ2-7,TRBD2,CASSLLAGVGEQYF,TGTGCCAGCAGCTTGCTAGCGGGAGTGGGGGAGCAGTACTTC
-,TRBV5-1,TRBJ1-3,-,CASSVGASGNTIYF,TGCGCCAGCAGCGTAGGTGCTTCTGGAAACACCATATATTTT
-,TRBV11-2,TRBJ2-1,TRBD1,CASSGTGNEQFF,TGTGCCAGCAGCGGGACAGGGAATGAGCAGTTCTTC
-,TRBV5-5,TRBJ2-1,-,CASSLVVSGTNEQFF,TGTGCCAGCAGCTTGGTTGTTAGCGGTACCAATGAGCAGTTCTTC
-,TRBV10-1,TRBJ1-2,TRBD1,CASSEERQGGYTF,TGCGCCAGCAGTGAGGAGCGACAGGGCGGCTACACCTTC
-,TRBV7-2,TRBJ2-3,-,CASSPASASSTDTQYF,TGTGCCAGCAGCCCAGCTAGCGCTTCTAGCACAGATACGCAGTATTTT
-,TRBV4-1,TRBJ2-7,-,CASSLRTGTYEQYF,TGCGCCAGCAGCCTCCGGACGGGGACCTACGAGCAGTACTTC
-,TRBV19,TRBJ2-6,TRBD1,CASSKGGRGQAGANVLTF,TGTGCCAGTAGCAAAGGTGGCAGGGGGCAGGCTGGGGCCAACGTCCTGACTTTC
-,TRBV15,TRBJ1-2,-,CATSATTGTGYTF,TGTGCCACCAGCGCCACAACAGGGACGGGCTACACCTTC